This T cell receptor beta chain was identified in a study of regulatory dendritic cells for organ transplantation. Whole-study results and caveats: The authors noted considerable between-person heterogeneity in alloreactive memory CD8+ cells. Naive CD4+ and CD8+ repertoires were highly diverse; memory CD8+ was most oligoclonal. Regulatory dendritic cells appeared to expand memory CD8+ clones less than mature ones. Among resting subsets, memory CD8+ cells contained the most alloreactive clonotypes.

Note on this clone: What it binds is unknown.

Generated by immunoSEQ multiplex PCR, the TCRdb table keeps only in-frame clones and is missing some. The sample lists 20,000 to 25,000 clones, about 80% occurring once. The trim removed 6 bases at V and 2 bases at J, leaving 0 bases unmatched. This CDR3 comprises 13 residues. In germline, CDR1 is MNHNY, CDR2 SVGAGI (reference sequence). The sample comprised memory CD4+ T cells from blood. Subset denoted: CD45RO+ memory T cells. The chain uses TRBV6-6 and TRBJ2-7; TRBD1 agrees at 11 bases. The clonotype was recovered from a human donor in good health. The CDR3 DNA follows: TGTGCCAGCAGGGGACAGGGGGCCTACGAGCAGTACTTC. Its protein product is CASRGQGAYEQYF.